Reported below is one T cell receptor beta chain. This entry is derived from a study of blood T cell repertoires in COVID-19. For the study at large: COVID-19 samples, acute and convalescent, were from the United States, Italy and Spain. Sources were T cells, B-cell-depleted T cells, or PBMCs; the material itself was cDNA or gDNA.

Participants were placed into cohorts based on the clinical history they reported. Sequenced by immunoSEQ multiplex PCR; TCRdb stores in-frame clones only, minus some. The sample has a few hundred thousand clones; 84% are singletons. Per germline, CDR1 LNHDA and CDR2 SQIVND (reference sequence). The junction had 1 base not matched to a gene; V was cut back by 7 bases and J by 0 bases. This CDR3 comprises 13 residues. This receptor was obtained from a man under 40 with acute COVID-19. The specimen sequenced was PBMCs or T cells enriched from blood (not recorded which). This chain uses TRBV19 with TRBJ1-1; 8 nucleotides agree with TRBD1. This chain's CDR3 is CASMDRVNTEAFF. CDR3 sequence (DNA): TGTGCCAGTATGGACAGGGTGAACACTGAAGCTTTCTTT.